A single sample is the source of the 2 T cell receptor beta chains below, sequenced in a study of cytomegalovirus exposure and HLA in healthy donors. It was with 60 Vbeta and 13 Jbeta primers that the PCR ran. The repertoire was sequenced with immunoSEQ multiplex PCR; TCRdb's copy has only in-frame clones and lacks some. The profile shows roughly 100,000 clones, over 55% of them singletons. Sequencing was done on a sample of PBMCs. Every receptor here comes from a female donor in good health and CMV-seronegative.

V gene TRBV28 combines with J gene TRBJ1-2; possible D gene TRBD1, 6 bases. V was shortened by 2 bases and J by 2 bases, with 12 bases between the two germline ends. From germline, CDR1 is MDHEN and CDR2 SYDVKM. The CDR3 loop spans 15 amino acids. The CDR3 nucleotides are TGTGCCAGCAGTTTACAACAGGGAGCCAACTATGGCTACACCTTC. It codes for CASSLQQGANYGYTF.

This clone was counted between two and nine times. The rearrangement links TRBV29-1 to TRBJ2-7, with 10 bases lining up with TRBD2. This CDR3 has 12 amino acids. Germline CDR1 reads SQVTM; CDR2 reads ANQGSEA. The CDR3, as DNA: TGCAGTGCGGTAGCGGGAGGCTACGAGCAGTACTTC. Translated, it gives CSAVAGGYEQYF.